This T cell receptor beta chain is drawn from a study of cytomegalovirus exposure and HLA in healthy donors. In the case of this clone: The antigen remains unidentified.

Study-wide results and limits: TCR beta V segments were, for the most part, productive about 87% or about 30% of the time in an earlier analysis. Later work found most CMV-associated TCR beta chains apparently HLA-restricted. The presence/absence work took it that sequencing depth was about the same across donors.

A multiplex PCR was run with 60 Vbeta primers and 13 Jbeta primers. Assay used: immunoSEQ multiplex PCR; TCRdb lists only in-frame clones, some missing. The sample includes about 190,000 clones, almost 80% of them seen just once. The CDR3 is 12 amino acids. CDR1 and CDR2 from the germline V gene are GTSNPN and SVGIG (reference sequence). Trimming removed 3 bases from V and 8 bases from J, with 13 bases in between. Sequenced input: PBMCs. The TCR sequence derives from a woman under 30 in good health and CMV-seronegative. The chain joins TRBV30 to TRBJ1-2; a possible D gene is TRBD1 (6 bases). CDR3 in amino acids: CAWREQGGGYTF. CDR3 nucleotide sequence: TGTGCCTGGAGGGAACAGGGCGGGGGCTACACCTTC.